This T cell receptor (beta chain) came from a study of T cells in Graves' hyperthyroidism and ophthalmopathy. Notes on the study in general: Progression to ophthalmopathy was predicted a median of 6.5 months early.

For this clonotype: Its antigen remains unidentified.

A lack of ophthalmopathy progression within 18 months defined stable Graves' hyperthyroidism. Diagnosis of hyperthyroidism was new in patients aged 18 to 65, and its duration was under 2 months. Every diagnosis used clinical symptoms, serum thyroxine and TRAb, thyroid ultrasound and orbital computed tomography. The source material, RNA transcripts, was used to amplify TCR beta CDR3 regions. Researchers ran a first-round RT-PCR on the TCR CDR3 using the HTBI primer set. Each CDR3 protein is one row after TCRdb ran MiXCR on the multiplex PCR reads. The data contain a few hundred thousand distinct CDR3 sequences, about 15% of them singletons. Trimming at V came to 5 bases and at J to 5 bases, leaving 10 bases not matched to a gene. Germline V gives CDR1 MDHEN, CDR2 SYDVKM. This CDR3 is 16 amino acids long.

The chain uses TRBV28 and TRBJ1-4; 8 bases map to TRBD1. The sequence was collected from a woman between 18 and 29 years old with Graves' hyperthyroidism. Sequencing input: blood. The CDR3 here is CASSVPLDRGNEKLFF. CDR3 nucleotide sequence: TGTGCCAGCAGTGTCCCCCTTGACAGGGGCAATGAAAAACTGTTTTTT.